What follows are 7 T cell receptor beta chains derived from one specimen sequenced in a study of T cell clonality in common variable immunodeficiency. Sequencing was performed with immunoSEQ multiplex PCR; in TCRdb, only in-frame clones are kept and a portion is missing. The sample contains roughly 50,000 clones, none occurring once; 3% to 3.5% lies in the top ten. Sequencing used peripheral blood mononuclear cells. Receptors were obtained from a person between 18 and 75 years old in good health.

This clone was picked up many times. The CDR3 end lies 3 residues beyond the end of the read and is filled in from the germline J gene. The chain employs TRBV6-2 or TRBV6-3 and TRBJ2-7, with TRBD2 matching 10 bases. V lost 2 bases to trimming and J lost 6 bases; unmatched junction nucleotides: 7. This CDR3 spans 15 amino acids. The germline V gene has CDR1 MNHEY and CDR2 SVGEGT. The sequenced part of the CDR3 DNA is TGTGCCAGCAGTTACGGAGCGGGAGGGGGGGTCGAG. As protein: CASSYGAGGGVE. The whole CDR3 sequence reads CASSYGAGGGVEQYF.

This clone was seen repeatedly, ten times or more. CDR3 protein: CASSPIQVRNTGELFF. The CDR3 DNA, read in part, is TGTGCCAGCAGCCCGATACAGGTCCGGAACACCGGGGAG. The gene calls are TRBV14 and TRBJ2-2; D might be TRBD1 (5 bases). The missing CDR3 end, 3 residues past where the read stops, is filled in from the germline J gene. V was pared by 4 bases and J by 1 base, with 13 bases between. The CDR3 covers 16 residues. Germline V lookup: CDR1 SGHDN, CDR2 FVKESK.

A few counts support this clone. Read coverage stops 3 residues before the CDR3 terminus; the germline J gene supplies the remainder. The chain has TRBV7-8 and TRBJ2-7, with TRBD2 matching 11 bases. This CDR3 has 16 residues. In germline, CDR1 is SGHVS, CDR2 FQNEAQ. The ends lost 6 bases at V and 1 base at J; junction bases unmatched: 8. The CDR3 sequence: CASRDGLAGASYEQYF. The sequenced CDR3 bases are TGTGCCAGCAGGGACGGACTAGCGGGCGCTTCCTACGAG.

This clone has ten or more counts. The CDR3 extends 3 residues past the end of the read, so its final part is completed from the germline J gene. The chain employs TRBV20-1 and TRBJ2-1; 14 bases are shared with TRBD2. Germline V lookup: CDR1 DFQATT, CDR2 SNEGSKA (reference sequence). The CDR3 covers 16 residues. The V segment lost 1 base and the J segment 7 bases; nucleotides outside the gene matches: 6. Here the CDR3 reads CSARAMTSGRANEQFF. Partial CDR3 DNA: TGCAGTGCTAGAGCCATGACTAGCGGGAGGGCGAATGAG.

At least ten counts were recorded for this clone. The CDR3 end falls 3 residues outside the read, so it is completed with the germline J gene. The chain combines TRBV14 with TRBJ2-1, with 9 bases that match TRBD2. CDR3 size: 17 residues. J gave up 8 bases and V 0 bases, and 11 bases lay outside the gene matches. Looked up from germline, CDR1 is SGHDN and CDR2 is FVKESK. CDR3 region: CASSQERSGRPGYEQFF. The CDR3 DNA, read in part, is TGTGCCAGCAGCCAAGAGAGGAGCGGGAGGCCTGGGTATGAG.

A few counts support this clone. The read stops 3 residues short of the end of the CDR3; the missing end is completed from the germline J gene. The rearrangement links TRBV20-1 to TRBJ1-1; 11 positions agree with TRBD1. Trimming at V came to 2 bases and at J to 6 bases, leaving 5 bases not matched to a gene. Germline CDR1 DFQATT, CDR2 SNEGSKA (reference sequence). The CDR3 sequence is 14 residues long. Incomplete CDR3 DNA: TGCAGTGCTAGAAGGACAGGGGGCTTGGCTGAA. This sequence encodes CSARRTGGLAE. The whole CDR3 sequence is CSARRTGGLAEAFF.

The table lists this clone with many counts. The read terminates 3 residues ahead of where the CDR3 ends, so the germline J gene completes it. V and J are TRBV18 and TRBJ2-1; possible D gene TRBD2, 6 bases. This CDR3 has 13 amino acids. With 4 bases removed from V and 8 bases from J, the gap between germline ends came to 12 bases. CDR1 and CDR2 from the germline V gene are KGHSH and LQKENI. CDR3 protein: CASSQGTLDEQFF. The CDR3 DNA, read in part, is TGTGCCAGCTCACAAGGGACTCTGGATGAG.